This T cell receptor beta chain emerged from a study of CXCR3-negative and CXCR3-positive naive CD8 T cells. The study made its TRB cDNA libraries by 5' RACE, adding UMI labels. TCRdb re-called the 5' RACE reads; one entry per CDR3 protein, DNA not given. The sample features more than 80,000 distinct CDR3 sequences, with more than 0.3% in its top ten. A note on this clonotype: The antigen is undetermined.

Study-level findings and limits: Similarly elevated diversity marked both naive subsets, with memory CD8+ cells showing far lower diversity. Naive cells with CXCR3 showed TRB CDR3s that were more hydrophobic than those in CXCR3-negative naive cells. Naive CXCR3-negative cells resembled naive CXCR3-positive cells in TRBV-TRBJ usage; memory cells differed.

Every individual CD8+ T cell subset underwent sorting in triplicate at 330,000 or so cells apiece. Among CD8+ T cells, naive ones were CD45RO-CCR7+CD27+CD95-. The CDR3 sequence is 13 residues long. Germline loops: CDR1 MNHEY, CDR2 SVGEGT. This TCR was sampled from a human donor in good health. Some clones in this sample may be carry-over from other donors' samples. Sequencing input: naive CXCR3+ CD8+ T cells from blood. The subset was: CD45RO-CCR7+CD27+CD95- naive CD8+ T cells expressing CXCR3 (TNR3+). V gene TRBV6-2 or TRBV6-3 combines with J gene TRBJ2-1; as DNA is missing, the TRBD1 call by TCRdb cannot be tested. The CDR3 protein is CASSGGKRNEQFF.